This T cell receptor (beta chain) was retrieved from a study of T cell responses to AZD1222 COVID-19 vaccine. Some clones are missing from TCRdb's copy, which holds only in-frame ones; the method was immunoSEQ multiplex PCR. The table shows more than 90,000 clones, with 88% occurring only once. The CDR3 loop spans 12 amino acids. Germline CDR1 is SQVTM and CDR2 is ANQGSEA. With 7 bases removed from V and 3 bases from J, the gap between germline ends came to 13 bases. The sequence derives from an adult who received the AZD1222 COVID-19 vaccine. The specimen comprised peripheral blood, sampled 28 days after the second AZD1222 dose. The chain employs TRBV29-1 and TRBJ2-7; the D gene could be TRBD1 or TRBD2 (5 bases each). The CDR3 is CSAGHGLYEQYF. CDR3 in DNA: TGCAGCGCCGGACATGGACTCTACGAGCAGTACTTC.